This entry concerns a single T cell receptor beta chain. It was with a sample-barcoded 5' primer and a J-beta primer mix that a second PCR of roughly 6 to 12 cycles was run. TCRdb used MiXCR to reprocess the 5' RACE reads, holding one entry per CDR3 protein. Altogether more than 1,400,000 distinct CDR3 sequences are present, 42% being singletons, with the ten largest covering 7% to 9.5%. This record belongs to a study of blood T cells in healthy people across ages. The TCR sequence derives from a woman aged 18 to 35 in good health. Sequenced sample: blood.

CDR3 in amino acids: CASSLAGVQLFF. In DNA, the CDR3 is TGTGCCAGCAGTTTGGCGGGGGTCCAGCTGTTTTTT. The chain combines TRBV28 with TRBJ2-2; 7 nucleotides match TRBD2. Per the germline V gene, CDR1 is MDHEN and CDR2 is SYDVKM. J was trimmed by 12 bases and V by 3 bases; bases with no gene match: 4. The CDR3 has 12 residues.